This section outlines one TCR beta chain sequence together with its context. Naive CD8 cells, CD45RO-negative and positively selected for CCR7, excluded terminally differentiated effector memory CD45RA+ cells. The record originates from a study of shared clonotypes between healthy human individuals. Profiling relied on immunoSEQ multiplex PCR, and the TCRdb table lists in-frame clones only, not all of them. The table records some 2 million clones, approximately 94% of them present only once. This CDR3 has 13 residues. Germline CDR1 MNHEY, CDR2 SMNVEV (reference sequence). Unmatched junction bases numbered 6, after V lost 5 bases and J lost 5 bases.

The sequenced sample was naive CD8+ T cells sorted from blood. The gene calls are TRBV27 and TRBJ2-7, with 7 bases lining up with TRBD1. The receptor was derived from a man aged 18 to 29 in good health. CDR3 sequence: CASSPQTGHEQYF. The CDR3 DNA sequence: TGTGCCAGCAGTCCCCAGACAGGGCACGAGCAGTACTTC.